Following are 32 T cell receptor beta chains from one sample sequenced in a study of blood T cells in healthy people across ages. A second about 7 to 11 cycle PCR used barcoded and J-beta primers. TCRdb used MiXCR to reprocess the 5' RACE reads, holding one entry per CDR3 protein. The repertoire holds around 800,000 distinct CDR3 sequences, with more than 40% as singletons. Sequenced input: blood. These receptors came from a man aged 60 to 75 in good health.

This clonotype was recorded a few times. CDR3 in amino acids: CASSLEAGRAYGYTF. The CDR3 DNA is TGCGCCAGCAGCTTGGAAGCGGGACGGGCCTATGGCTACACCTTC. The rearrangement uses TRBV5-1 and TRBJ1-2, with D maybe TRBD1 (5 bases). Germline V lookup: CDR1 SGHRS, CDR2 YFSETQ. Trimming removed 0 bases from V and 4 bases from J, with 13 bases in between. The length of the CDR3 is 15 residues.

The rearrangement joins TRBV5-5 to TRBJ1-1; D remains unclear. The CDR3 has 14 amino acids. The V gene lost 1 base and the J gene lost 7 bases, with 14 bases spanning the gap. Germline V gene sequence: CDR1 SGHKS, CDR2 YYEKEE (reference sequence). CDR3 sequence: CASSLLLASIEAFF. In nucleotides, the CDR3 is TGTGCCAGCAGCTTGTTATTGGCTAGTATTGAAGCTTTCTTT.

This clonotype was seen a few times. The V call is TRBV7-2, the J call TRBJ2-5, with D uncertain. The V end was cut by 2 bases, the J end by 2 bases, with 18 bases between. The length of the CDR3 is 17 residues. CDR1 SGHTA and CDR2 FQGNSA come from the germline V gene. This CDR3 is CASSLIPPTSRQETQYF. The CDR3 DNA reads TGTGCCAGCAGCTTAATTCCCCCAACATCTAGGCAAGAGACCCAGTACTTC.

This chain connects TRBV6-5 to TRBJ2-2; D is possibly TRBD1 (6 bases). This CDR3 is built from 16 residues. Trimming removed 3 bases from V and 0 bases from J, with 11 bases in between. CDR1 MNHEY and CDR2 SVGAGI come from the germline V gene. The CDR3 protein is CASSYDRRPNTGELFF. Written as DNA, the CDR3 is TGTGCCAGCAGTTATGACAGGCGACCGAACACCGGGGAGCTGTTTTTT.

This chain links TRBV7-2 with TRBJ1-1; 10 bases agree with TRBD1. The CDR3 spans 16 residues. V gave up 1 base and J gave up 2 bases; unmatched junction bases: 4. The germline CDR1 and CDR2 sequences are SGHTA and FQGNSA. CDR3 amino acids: CASSLGTGGRNTEAFF. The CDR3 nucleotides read TGTGCCAGCAGCTTAGGGACAGGGGGAAGAAACACTGAAGCTTTCTTT.

Written as DNA, the CDR3 is TGCGCCAGCAGCCAAGATCCCCCGCGGGGGGGCCGGGCTCGGTACGAGCAGTACTTC. Its translation: CASSQDPPRGGRARYEQYF. The rearrangement uses TRBV4-3 and TRBJ2-7; 9 bases map to TRBD2. V trimming: 0 bases; J trimming: 4 bases; junction bases outside the gene matches: 16. In germline, CDR1 is LGHNA, CDR2 YSLEER. The CDR3 covers 19 residues.

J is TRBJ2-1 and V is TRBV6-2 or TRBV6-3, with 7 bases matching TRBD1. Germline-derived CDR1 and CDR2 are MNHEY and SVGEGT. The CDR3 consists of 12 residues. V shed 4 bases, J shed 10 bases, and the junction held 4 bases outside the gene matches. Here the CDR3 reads CASSSGQTEQFF. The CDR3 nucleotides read TGTGCCAGCAGTTCGGGACAGACAGAGCAGTTCTTC.

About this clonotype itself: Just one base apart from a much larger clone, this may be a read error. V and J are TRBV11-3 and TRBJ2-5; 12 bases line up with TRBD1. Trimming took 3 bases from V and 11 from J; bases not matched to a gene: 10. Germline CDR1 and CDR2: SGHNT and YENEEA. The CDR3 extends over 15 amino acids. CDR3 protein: CASSLRGTGGSEQYF. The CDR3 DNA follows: TGTGCCAGCAGCTTGAGAGGGACAGGGGGCAGTGAGCAGTACTTC.

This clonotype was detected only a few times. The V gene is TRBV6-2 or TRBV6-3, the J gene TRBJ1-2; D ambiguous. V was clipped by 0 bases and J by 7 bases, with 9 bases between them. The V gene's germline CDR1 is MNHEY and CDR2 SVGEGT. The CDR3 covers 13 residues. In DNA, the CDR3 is TGTGCCAGCAGTTACTCCCGGCAAAGTGGCTACACCTTC. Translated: CASSYSRQSGYTF.

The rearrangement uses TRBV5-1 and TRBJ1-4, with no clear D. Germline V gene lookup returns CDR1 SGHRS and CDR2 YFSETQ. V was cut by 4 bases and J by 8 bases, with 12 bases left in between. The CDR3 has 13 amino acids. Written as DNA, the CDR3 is TGCGCCAGCAGCCTAAGGCCTGGGGAAAAACTGTTTTTT. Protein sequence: CASSLRPGEKLFF.

The CDR3 sequence is CASSLTQVGEDTEAFF. CDR3 DNA: TGTGCCAGCAGCTTAACTCAGGTTGGAGAGGACACTGAAGCTTTCTTT. The chain is built from TRBV7-6 and TRBJ1-1, with D hard to call. V was trimmed by 2 bases and J by 3 bases, leaving 16 bases between them. The CDR3 length is 16 residues. Per the germline V gene, CDR1 is SGHVS and CDR2 is FNYEAQ.

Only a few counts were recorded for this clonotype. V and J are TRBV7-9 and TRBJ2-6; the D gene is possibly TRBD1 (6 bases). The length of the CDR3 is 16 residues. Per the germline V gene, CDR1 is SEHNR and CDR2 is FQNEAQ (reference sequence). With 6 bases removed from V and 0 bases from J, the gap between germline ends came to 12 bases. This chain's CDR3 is CASSHRGGSGANVLTF. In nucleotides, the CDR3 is TGTGCCAGCAGTCATAGAGGGGGCTCTGGGGCCAACGTCCTGACTTTC. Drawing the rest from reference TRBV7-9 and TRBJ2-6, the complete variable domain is DTGVSQNPRHKITKRGQNVTFRCDPISEHNRLYWYRQTLGQGPEFLTYFQNEAQLEKSRLLSDRFSAERPKGSFSTLEIQRTEQGDSAMYLCASSHRGGSGANVLTFGAGSRLTVL.

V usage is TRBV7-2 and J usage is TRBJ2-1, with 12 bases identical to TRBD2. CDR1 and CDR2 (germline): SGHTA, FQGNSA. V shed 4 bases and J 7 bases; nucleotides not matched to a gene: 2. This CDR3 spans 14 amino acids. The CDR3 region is CASSSTSGGNEQFF. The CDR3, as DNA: TGTGCCAGCAGCTCGACTAGCGGGGGAAATGAGCAGTTCTTC. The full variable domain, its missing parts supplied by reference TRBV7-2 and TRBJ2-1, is GAGVSQSPSNKVTEKGKDVELRCDPISGHTALYWYRQSLGQGLEFLIYFQGNSAPDKSGLPSDRFSAERTGGSVSTLTIQRTQQEDSAVYLCASSSTSGGNEQFFGPGTRLTVL.

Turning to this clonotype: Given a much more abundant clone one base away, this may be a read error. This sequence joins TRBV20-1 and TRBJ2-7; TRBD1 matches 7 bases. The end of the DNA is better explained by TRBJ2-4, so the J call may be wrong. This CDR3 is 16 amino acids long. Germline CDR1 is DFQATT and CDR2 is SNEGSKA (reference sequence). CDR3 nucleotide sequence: TGCAGTGCTAGAGGGGAAAGGACAGGTTGGGTAAACATTCAGTACTTC. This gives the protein CSARGERTGWVNIQYF.

CDR3 nucleotide sequence: TGCAGCGTTGAAGATCTTCTTAGCGGGAGGAACACCGGGGAGCTGTTTTTT. It is translated as CSVEDLLSGRNTGELFF. V and J are TRBV29-1 and TRBJ2-2, with 9 bases that match TRBD2. The CDR3 runs to 17 residues. CDR1 is SQVTM, CDR2 ANQGSEA, per germline. The V gene end was trimmed by 0 bases and the J gene end by 1 base; junction bases not matched to a gene: 6.

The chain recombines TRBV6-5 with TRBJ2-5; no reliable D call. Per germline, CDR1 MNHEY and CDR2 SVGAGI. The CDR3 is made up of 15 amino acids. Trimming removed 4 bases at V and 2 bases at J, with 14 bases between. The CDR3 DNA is TGTGCCAGCAGTTGCACACCCGGGTTTCAAGAGACCCAGTACTTC. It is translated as CASSCTPGFQETQYF.

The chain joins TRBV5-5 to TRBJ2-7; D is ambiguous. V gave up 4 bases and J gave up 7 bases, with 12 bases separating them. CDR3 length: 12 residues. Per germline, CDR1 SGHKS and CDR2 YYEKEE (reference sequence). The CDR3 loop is CASSLNEAEQYF. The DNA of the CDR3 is TGTGCCAGCAGCCTTAACGAGGCTGAGCAGTACTTC.

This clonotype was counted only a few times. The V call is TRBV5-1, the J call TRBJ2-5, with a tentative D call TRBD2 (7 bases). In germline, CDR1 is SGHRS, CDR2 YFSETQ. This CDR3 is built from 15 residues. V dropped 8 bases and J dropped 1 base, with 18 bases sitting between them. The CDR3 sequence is CASYPGGGLQETQYF. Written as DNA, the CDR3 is TGCGCCAGTTACCCTGGCGGGGGCCTCCAAGAGACCCAGTACTTC.

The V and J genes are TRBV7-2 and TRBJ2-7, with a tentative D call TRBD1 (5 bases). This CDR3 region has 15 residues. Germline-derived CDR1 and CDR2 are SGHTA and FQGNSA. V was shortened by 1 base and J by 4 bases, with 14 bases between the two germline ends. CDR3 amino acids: CASSLVRTGHYEQYF. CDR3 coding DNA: TGTGCCAGCAGCTTAGTTAGAACAGGCCATTACGAGCAGTACTTC.

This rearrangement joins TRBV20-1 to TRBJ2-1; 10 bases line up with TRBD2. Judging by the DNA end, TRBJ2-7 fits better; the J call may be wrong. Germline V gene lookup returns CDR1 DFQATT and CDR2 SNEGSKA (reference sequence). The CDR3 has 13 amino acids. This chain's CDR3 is CSVGLADYNEQYF. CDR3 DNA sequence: TGCAGTGTTGGACTAGCGGACTACAATGAGCAGTACTTC.

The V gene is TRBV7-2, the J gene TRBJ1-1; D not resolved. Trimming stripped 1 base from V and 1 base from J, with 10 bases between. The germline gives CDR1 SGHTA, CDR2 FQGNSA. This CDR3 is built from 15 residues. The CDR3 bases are TGTGCCAGCAGCTTAGATCACACACCGAACACTGAAGCTTTCTTT. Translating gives CASSLDHTPNTEAFF.

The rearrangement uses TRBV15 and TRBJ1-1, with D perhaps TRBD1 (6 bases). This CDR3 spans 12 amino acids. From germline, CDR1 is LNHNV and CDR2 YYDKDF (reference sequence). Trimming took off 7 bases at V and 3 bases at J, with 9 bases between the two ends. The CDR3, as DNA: TGTGCCACCAAAGCAGGGGACACTGAAGCTTTCTTT. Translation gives CATKAGDTEAFF.

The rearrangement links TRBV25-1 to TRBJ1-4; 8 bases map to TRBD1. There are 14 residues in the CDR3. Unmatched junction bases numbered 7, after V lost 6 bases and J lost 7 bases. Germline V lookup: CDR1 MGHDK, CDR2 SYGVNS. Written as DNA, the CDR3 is TGTGCCAGCAGCCCACGGGACAGGAGTGAAAAACTGTTTTTT. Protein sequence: CASSPRDRSEKLFF.

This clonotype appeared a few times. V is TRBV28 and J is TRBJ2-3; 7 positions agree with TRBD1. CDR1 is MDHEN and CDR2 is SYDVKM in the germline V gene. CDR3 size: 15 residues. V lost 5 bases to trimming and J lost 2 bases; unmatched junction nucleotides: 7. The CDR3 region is CASSAIGGSTDTQYF. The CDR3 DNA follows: TGTGCCAGCAGTGCCATAGGGGGCTCCACAGATACGCAGTATTTT.

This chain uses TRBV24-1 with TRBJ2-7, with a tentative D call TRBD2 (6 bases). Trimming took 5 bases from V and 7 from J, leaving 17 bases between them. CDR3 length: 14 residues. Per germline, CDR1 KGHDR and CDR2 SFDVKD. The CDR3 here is CATSVSGDGVEQYF. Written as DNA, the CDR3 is TGTGCCACCAGTGTCTCGGGGGATGGGGTTGAGCAGTACTTC.

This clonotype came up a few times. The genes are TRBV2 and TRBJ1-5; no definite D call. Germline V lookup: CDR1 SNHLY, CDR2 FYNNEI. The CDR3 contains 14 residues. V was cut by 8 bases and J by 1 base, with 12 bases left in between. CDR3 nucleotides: TGTGCCAGCGTAAAGGACGGGAGCAATCAGCCCCAGCATTTT. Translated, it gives CASVKDGSNQPQHF.

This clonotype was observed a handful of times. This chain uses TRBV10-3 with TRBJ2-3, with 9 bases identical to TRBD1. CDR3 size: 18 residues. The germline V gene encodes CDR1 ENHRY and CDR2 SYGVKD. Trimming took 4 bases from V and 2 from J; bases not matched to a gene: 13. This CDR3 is CAISAGTGRSLHTDTQYF. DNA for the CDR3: TGTGCCATCAGTGCAGGGACAGGGCGCTCCCTTCACACAGATACGCAGTATTTT.

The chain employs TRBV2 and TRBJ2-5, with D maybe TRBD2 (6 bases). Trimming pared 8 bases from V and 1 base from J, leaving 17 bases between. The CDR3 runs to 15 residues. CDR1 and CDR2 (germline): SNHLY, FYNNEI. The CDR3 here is CASQALGSPQETQYF. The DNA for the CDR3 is TGTGCCAGCCAGGCGCTCGGGAGCCCCCAAGAGACCCAGTACTTC.

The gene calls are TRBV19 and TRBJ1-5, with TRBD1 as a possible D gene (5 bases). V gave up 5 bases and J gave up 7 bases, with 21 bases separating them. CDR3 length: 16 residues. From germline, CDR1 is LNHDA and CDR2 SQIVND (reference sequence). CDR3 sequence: CASSSPGRHDGQPQHF. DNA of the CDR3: TGTGCCAGTAGTTCCCCGGGACGTCACGACGGGCAGCCCCAGCATTTT.

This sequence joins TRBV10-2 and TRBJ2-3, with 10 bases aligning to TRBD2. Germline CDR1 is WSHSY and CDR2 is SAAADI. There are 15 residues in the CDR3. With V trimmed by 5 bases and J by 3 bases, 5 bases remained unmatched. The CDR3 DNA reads TGCGCCAGCAGTAGAGGACTAGCGGAAACAGATACGCAGTATTTT. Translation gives CASSRGLAETDTQYF.

The CDR3, as DNA: TGTGCCAGCAGTGAGAGTGTCAAAAACATTCAGTACTTC. Amino acids: CASSESVKNIQYF. The chain links TRBV6-1 to TRBJ2-4; D uncertain. Trimming took off 3 bases at V and 3 bases at J, with 6 bases between the two ends. Per germline, CDR1 MNHNS and CDR2 SASEGT. CDR3 length: 13 amino acids.

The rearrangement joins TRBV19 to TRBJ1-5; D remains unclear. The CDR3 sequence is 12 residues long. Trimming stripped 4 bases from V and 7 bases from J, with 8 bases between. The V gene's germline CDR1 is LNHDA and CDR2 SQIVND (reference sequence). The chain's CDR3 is CASSRVEQPQHF. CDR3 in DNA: TGTGCCAGTAGTAGGGTAGAGCAGCCCCAGCATTTT.